Detailed here is one T cell receptor (beta chain). No antigen is known for it. V was shortened by 3 bases and J by 4 bases, with 13 bases between the two germline ends. This CDR3 spans 16 amino acids. Amplification of TCR beta used genomic DNA extracted from peripheral blood. The data are from a study of T cell repertoires in aging, cancer and after chemotherapy. Study at large: Over several months to years, re-sampled healthy donor repertoires clearly shared clones.

Study outcomes and limitations: Compared with age-matched healthy donors, untreated hematological or solid cancer patients showed higher blood TCR clonality.

A mixed TRB-A/B primer pool amplified rearranged TRB by multiplex touch-down PCR. TCRdb re-called the multiplex PCR reads with MiXCR, one entry per CDR3 protein. This sample carries thousands of distinct CDR3 sequences, more than 25% of them seen once, and the ten largest clones take roughly 3.5%. The origin of this receptor is a human donor in good health. This chain connects TRBV12-3 or TRBV12-4 to TRBJ1-6, with D perhaps matching TRBD1 (5 bases). Sequencing was performed on blood. The CDR3 sequence is CASSLKGKAYNSPLHF. The DNA of the CDR3 is TGTGCCAGCAGTTTGAAGGGGAAAGCTTATAATTCACCCCTCCACTTT.